This T cell receptor (beta chain) was obtained from a study of T cells in Graves' hyperthyroidism and ophthalmopathy. Study conclusions and caveats: Stable hyperthyroidism and ophthalmopathy were separated using 13 V-J signatures. In validation, the model predicted ophthalmopathy. These predictions came a median about 6.5 months before onset. The majority of expanded thyroid clonotypes above 0.001 also appeared in blood.

The CDR3 is made up of 18 amino acids. Trimming removed 2 bases from V and 2 bases from J; junction bases left unmatched: 13. Germline values: CDR1 MNHEY, CDR2 SVGEGT. The TCR beta CDR3 regions underwent amplification using RNA transcripts as the source. First-round RT-PCR of the TCR CDR3 relied on the HTBI primer set. TCRdb reprocessed the multiplex PCR reads via MiXCR and lists one record per CDR3 protein. The sample lists 550,000 to 800,000 distinct CDR3 sequences, 15% to 20% occurring once. About this clonotype: Its antigen is currently unknown.

Diagnosis rested on symptoms, serum thyroxine and TRAb, thyroid ultrasound, and orbital computed tomography. The chain uses TRBV6-2 or TRBV6-3 and TRBJ2-3, with 7 nucleotides matching TRBD2. The sequencing sample was made of blood. This receptor was obtained from a man in his fifties or sixties with Graves' hyperthyroidism. Here the CDR3 reads CASSYGGVGDYNTDTQYF. For the CDR3, the DNA is TGTGCCAGCAGTTACGGCGGGGTAGGGGACTACAACACAGATACGCAGTATTTT.